The TCR beta chain under discussion was sequenced for a study of PD-1 blockade in mismatch repair-deficient tumors. Measured with immunoSEQ multiplex PCR; TCRdb has only the in-frame clones, and not every one. The table has 120,000 or so clones, approximately 90% seen once. The germline CDR1 and CDR2 sequences are MDHEN and SYDVKM. V trimming: 9 bases; J trimming: 5 bases; junction bases outside the gene matches: 3. This CDR3 is 12 amino acids long. Mismatch repair deficiency was confirmed in all patients, by PCR or immunohistochemistry. Three pembrolizumab responders had their TCRs sequenced. The specimen comprised peripheral blood, sampled 44 weeks after starting pembrolizumab. The chain is built from TRBV28 and TRBJ2-1; 8 bases map to TRBD2. This receptor was identified in an adult with mismatch repair-deficient cancer. The CDR3 spells CASQTSDNEQFF. CDR3 in DNA: TGTGCCAGTCAGACTAGCGACAATGAGCAGTTCTTC.